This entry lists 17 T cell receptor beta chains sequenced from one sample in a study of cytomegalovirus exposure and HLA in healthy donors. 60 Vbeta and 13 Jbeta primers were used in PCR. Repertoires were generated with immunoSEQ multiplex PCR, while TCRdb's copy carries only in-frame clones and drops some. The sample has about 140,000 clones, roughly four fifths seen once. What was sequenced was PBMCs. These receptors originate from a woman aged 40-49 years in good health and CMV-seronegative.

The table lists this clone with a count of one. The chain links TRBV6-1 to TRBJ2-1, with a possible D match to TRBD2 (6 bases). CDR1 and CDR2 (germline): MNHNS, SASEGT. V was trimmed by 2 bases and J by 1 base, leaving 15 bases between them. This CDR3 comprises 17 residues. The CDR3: CASSEKAPGVSYNEQFF. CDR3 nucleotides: TGTGCCAGCAGTGAAAAGGCCCCGGGGGTGTCCTACAATGAGCAGTTCTTC.

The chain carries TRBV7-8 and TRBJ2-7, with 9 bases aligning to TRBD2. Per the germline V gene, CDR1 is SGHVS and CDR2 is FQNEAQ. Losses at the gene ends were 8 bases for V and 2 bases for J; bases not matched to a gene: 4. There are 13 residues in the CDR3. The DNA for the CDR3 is TGTGCCAGCCAGACTAGCGGTGCCTACGAGCAGTACTTC. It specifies CASQTSGAYEQYF.

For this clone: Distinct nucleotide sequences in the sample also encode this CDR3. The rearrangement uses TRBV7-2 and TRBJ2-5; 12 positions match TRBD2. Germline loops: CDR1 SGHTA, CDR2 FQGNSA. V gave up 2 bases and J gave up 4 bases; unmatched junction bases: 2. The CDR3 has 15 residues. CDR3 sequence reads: CASSLQTSGRETQYF. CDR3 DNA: TGTGCCAGCAGCTTACAGACTAGCGGGAGAGAGACCCAGTACTTC.

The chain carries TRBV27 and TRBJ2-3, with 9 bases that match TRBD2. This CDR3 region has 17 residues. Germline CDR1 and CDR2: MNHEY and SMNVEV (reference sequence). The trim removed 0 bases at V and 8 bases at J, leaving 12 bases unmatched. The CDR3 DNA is TGTGCCAGCAGTTTATCGCGCGGGGGGGGTTCCGAAGGTACGCAGTATTTT. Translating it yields CASSLSRGGGSEGTQYF.

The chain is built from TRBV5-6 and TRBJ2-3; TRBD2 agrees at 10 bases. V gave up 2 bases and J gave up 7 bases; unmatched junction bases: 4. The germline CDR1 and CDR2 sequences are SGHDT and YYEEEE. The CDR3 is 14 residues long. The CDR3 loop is CASSLWTSGYTQYF. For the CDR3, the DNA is TGTGCCAGCAGCTTATGGACTAGCGGTTATACGCAGTATTTT.

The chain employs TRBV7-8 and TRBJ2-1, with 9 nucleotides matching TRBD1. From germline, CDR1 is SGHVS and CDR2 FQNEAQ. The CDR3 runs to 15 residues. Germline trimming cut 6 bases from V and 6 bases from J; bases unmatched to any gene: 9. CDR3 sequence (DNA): TGTGCCAGCAGGGCCTGGACAGGGGAGGGCAATGAGCAGTTCTTC. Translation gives CASRAWTGEGNEQFF.

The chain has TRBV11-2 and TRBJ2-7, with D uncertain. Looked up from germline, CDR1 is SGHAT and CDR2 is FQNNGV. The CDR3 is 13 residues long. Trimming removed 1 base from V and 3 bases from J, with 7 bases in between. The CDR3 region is CASSLVSFYEQYF. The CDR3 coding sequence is TGTGCCAGCAGCTTAGTATCCTTCTACGAGCAGTACTTC. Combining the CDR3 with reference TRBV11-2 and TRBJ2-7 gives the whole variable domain EAGVAQSPRYKIIEKRQSVAFWCNPISGHATLYWYQQILGQGPKLLIQFQNNGVVDDSQLPKDRFSAERLKGVDSTLKIQPAKLEDSAVYLCASSLVSFYEQYFGPGTRLTVT.

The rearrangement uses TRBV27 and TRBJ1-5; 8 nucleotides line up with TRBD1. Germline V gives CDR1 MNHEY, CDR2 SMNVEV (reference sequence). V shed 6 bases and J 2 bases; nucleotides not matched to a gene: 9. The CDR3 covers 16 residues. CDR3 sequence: CASSPDRGWGNQPQHF. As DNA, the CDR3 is TGTGCCAGCAGCCCAGACAGGGGCTGGGGCAATCAGCCCCAGCATTTT.

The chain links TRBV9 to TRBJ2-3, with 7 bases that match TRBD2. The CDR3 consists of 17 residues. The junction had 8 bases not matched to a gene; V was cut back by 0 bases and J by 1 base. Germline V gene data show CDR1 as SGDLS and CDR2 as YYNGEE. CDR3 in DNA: TGTGCCAGCAGCGTAGATCGGGCGGGAGCTGGCACAGATACGCAGTATTTT. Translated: CASSVDRAGAGTDTQYF.

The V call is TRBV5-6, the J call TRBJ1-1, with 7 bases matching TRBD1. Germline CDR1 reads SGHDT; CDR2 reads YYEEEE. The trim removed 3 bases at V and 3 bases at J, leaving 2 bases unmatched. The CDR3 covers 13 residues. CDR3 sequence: CASSYRGHTEAFF. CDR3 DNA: TGTGCCAGCAGCTACAGGGGTCACACTGAAGCTTTCTTT.

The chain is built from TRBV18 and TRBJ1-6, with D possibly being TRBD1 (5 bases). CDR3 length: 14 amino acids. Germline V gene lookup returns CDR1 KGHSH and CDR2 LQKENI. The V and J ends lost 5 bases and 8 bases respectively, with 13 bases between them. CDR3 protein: CASSGAGRDSPLHF. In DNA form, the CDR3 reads TGTGCCAGCTCAGGGGCTGGTAGAGATTCACCCCTCCACTTT.

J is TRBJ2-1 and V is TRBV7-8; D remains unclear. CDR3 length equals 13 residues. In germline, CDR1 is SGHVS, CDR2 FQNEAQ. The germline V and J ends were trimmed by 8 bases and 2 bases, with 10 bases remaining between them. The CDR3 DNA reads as TGTGCCAGCCGGAGCAGAGCCTACAATGAGCAGTTCTTC. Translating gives CASRSRAYNEQFF.

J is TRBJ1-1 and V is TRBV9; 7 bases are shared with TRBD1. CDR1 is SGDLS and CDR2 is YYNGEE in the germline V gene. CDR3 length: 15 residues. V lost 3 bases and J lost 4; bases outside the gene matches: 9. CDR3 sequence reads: CASSARQGSGTEAFF. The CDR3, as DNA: TGTGCCAGCAGCGCAAGACAGGGCTCAGGCACTGAAGCTTTCTTT.

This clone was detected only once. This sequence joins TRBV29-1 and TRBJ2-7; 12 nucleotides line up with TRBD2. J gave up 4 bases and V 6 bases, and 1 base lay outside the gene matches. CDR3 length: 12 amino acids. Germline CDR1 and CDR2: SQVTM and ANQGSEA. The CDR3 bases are TGCAGCGTGACTAGCGGGAGATACGAGCAGTACTTC. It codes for CSVTSGRYEQYF.

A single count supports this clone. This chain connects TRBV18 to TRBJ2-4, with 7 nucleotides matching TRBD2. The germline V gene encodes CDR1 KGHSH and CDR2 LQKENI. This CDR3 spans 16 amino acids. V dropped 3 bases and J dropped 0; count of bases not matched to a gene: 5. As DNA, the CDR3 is TGTGCCAGCTCACCCACCAGCGGGGTAGCCAAAAACATTCAGTACTTC. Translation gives CASSPTSGVAKNIQYF.

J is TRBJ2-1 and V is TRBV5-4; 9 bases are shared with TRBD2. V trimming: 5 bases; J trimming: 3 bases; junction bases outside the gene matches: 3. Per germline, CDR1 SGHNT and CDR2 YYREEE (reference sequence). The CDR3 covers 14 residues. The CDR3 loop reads CASSLTSGYNEQFF. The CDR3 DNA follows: TGTGCCAGCAGTTTGACTAGCGGCTACAATGAGCAGTTCTTC. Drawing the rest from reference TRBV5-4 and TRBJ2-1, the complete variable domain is ETGVTQSPTHLIKTRGQQVTLRCSSQSGHNTVSWYQQALGQGPQFIFQYYREEENGRGNFPPRFSGLQFPNYSSELNVNALELDDSALYLCASSLTSGYNEQFFGPGTRLTVL.

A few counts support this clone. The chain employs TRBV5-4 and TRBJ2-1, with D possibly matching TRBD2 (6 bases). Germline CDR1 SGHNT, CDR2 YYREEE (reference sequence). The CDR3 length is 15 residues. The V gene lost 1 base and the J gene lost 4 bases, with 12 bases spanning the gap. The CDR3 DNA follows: TGTGCCAGCAGCTTGTATCGGGAGTCTTACAATGAGCAGTTCTTC. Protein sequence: CASSLYRESYNEQFF.